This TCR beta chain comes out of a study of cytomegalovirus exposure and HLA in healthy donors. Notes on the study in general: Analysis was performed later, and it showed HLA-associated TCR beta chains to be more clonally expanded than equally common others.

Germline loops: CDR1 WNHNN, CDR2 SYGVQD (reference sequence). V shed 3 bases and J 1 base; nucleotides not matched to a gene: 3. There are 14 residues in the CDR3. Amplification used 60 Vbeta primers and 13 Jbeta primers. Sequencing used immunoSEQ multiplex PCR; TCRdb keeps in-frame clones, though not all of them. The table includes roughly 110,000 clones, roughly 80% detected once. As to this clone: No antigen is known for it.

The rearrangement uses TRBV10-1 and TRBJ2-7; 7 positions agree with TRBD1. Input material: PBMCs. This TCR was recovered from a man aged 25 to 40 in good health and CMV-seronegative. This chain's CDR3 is CASSEGGRSYEQYF. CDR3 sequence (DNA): TGCGCCAGCAGTGAAGGGGGCAGGTCCTACGAGCAGTACTTC.